The 30 T cell receptor beta chains listed next were all sequenced from one sample in a study of identifying expanded T cells in peripheral blood. Clones were sequenced by immunoSEQ multiplex PCR, and TCRdb holds only the in-frame ones, with some missing. The profile covers around 130,000 clones, with around nine tenths appearing a single time and approximately 8.9% taken by the ten largest. The sequenced material came from blood. All receptors derive from a person between 18 and 70 years old in good health.

Concerning this clone: Other DNA sequences from this sample encode an identical CDR3 as well. The J gene is TRBJ1-1, the V gene TRBV10-3; 7 positions agree with TRBD1. The CDR3 runs to 14 residues. V gave up 3 bases and J gave up 1 base; unmatched junction bases: 2. The germline CDR1 and CDR2 sequences are ENHRY and SYGVKD. The DNA for the CDR3 is TGTGCCATCAGTGAAAGACAGGGGAACACTGAAGCTTTCTTT. Amino acid sequence: CAISERQGNTEAFF.

The chain has TRBV30 and TRBJ1-3; D gene unclear. The germline V gene encodes CDR1 GTSNPN and CDR2 SVGIG (reference sequence). V was shortened by 3 bases and J by 4 bases, with 10 bases between the two germline ends. The CDR3 loop spans 13 amino acids. The CDR3 nucleotides read TGTGCCTGGAGCGATAATGCCGGAAACACCATATATTTT. Its translation: CAWSDNAGNTIYF.

The chain joins TRBV7-9 to TRBJ2-5; TRBD1 might be the D (6 bases). V was cut by 0 bases and J by 4 bases, with 6 bases left in between. The CDR3 covers 13 residues. CDR1 is SEHNR, CDR2 FQNEAQ, per germline (reference sequence). CDR3 DNA: TGTGCCAGCAGCTTAGCAGGGGGAGAGACCCAGTACTTC. It codes for CASSLAGGETQYF.

This chain's CDR3 is CASSDGTRRADTQYF. The CDR3 bases are TGTGCCAGCAGCGATGGGACTAGGAGGGCAGATACGCAGTATTTT. This rearrangement joins TRBV5-8 to TRBJ2-3, with TRBD2 identical over 8 bases. V lost 4 bases and J lost 4; bases outside the gene matches: 8. The CDR3 is 15 amino acids. Germline assignment: CDR1 SGHTS and CDR2 YDEGEE. Together with reference TRBV5-8 and TRBJ2-3, the CDR3 gives the full variable domain: EAGVTQSPTHLIKTRGQQATLRCSPISGHTSVYWYQQALGLGLQFLLWYDEGEERNRGNFPPRFSGRQFPNYSSELNVNALELEDSALYLCASSDGTRRADTQYFGPGTRLTVL.

The rearrangement joins TRBV6-1 to TRBJ1-2; TRBD1 might be the D (5 bases). Germline V gene sequence: CDR1 MNHNS, CDR2 SASEGT. V dropped 3 bases and J dropped 9 bases, with 17 bases sitting between them. CDR3 length equals 14 residues. The CDR3 protein is CASSDFSRVRSYTF. The CDR3 DNA is TGTGCCAGCAGTGACTTTAGCAGGGTAAGAAGCTACACCTTC.

The V gene is TRBV5-1, the J gene TRBJ2-4, with TRBD2 identical over 10 bases. This CDR3 region has 15 residues. Germline CDR1 is SGHRS and CDR2 is YFSETQ. The ends lost 4 bases at V and 10 bases at J; junction bases unmatched: 11. The CDR3 nucleotides read TGCGCCAGCAGCCCGCTTACTAGCGGGGTGATTATTCAGTACTTC. It is translated as CASSPLTSGVIIQYF.

The chain is built from TRBV5-1 and TRBJ1-4; D is uncertain. Trimming stripped 0 bases from V and 8 bases from J, with 14 bases between. Germline V CDR1 and CDR2: SGHRS, YFSETQ. The CDR3 has 15 residues. The CDR3 DNA is TGCGCCAGCAGCTTGGATCTAGGAGGTAGCGAAAAACTGTTTTTT. Translating it yields CASSLDLGGSEKLFF.

The gene calls are TRBV28 and TRBJ1-3; no clear D. The CDR3 extends over 15 amino acids. V was shortened by 4 bases and J by 0 bases, with 10 bases between the two germline ends. Germline V gene sequence: CDR1 MDHEN, CDR2 SYDVKM. CDR3 in amino acids: CASSSGSLSGNTIYF. DNA for the CDR3: TGTGCCAGCAGTTCCGGTTCTCTCTCTGGAAACACCATATATTTT.

This rearrangement joins TRBV4-3 to TRBJ2-5, with D perhaps given as TRBD1 or TRBD2 (5 bases each). Trimming pared 0 bases from V and 5 bases from J, leaving 13 bases between. This CDR3 spans 15 amino acids. Germline CDR1 is LGHNA and CDR2 is YSLEER. The CDR3 DNA is TGCGCCAGCAGCCAAGATCTTGGGGGTGGGGAGACCCAGTACTTC. Translated, it gives CASSQDLGGGETQYF.

The chain couples TRBV11-2 to TRBJ2-7; D remains unclear. V was trimmed by 4 bases and J by 0 bases, leaving 7 bases between them. This CDR3 has 13 residues. CDR1 and CDR2 (germline): SGHAT, FQNNGV. CDR3 nucleotides: TGTGCCAGCAGCTCAACGGGCTCCTACGAGCAGTACTTC. Amino acids: CASSSTGSYEQYF.

This clone showed up just a few times. V gene TRBV18 combines with J gene TRBJ1-2; possible D gene TRBD1, 6 bases. Trimming left V 6 bases short and J 4 bases short, with 9 bases between. The CDR3 length is 12 residues. Germline loops: CDR1 KGHSH, CDR2 LQKENI. CDR3 nucleotide sequence: TGTGCCAGCTCGGCAGGGGTCTATGGCTACACCTTC. As protein: CASSAGVYGYTF.

This chain connects TRBV9 to TRBJ2-2, with D maybe TRBD2 (6 bases). Trimming left V 0 bases short and J 5 bases short, with 14 bases between. The V gene's germline CDR1 is SGDLS and CDR2 YYNGEE. The CDR3 covers 16 residues. CDR3 amino acids: CASSVGIRGGTGELFF. As DNA, the CDR3 is TGTGCCAGCAGCGTAGGTATAAGAGGAGGGACCGGGGAGCTGTTTTTT. The variable domain in full, with the rest retrieved from reference TRBV9 and TRBJ2-2, is DSGVTQTPKHLITATGQRVTLRCSPRSGDLSVYWYQQSLDQGLQFLIQYYNGEERAKGNILERFSAQQFPDLHSELNLSSLELGDSALYFCASSVGIRGGTGELFFGEGSRLTVL.

This clone was detected a few times. The chain combines TRBV30 with TRBJ1-5; D is uncertain. Germline V gene lookup returns CDR1 GTSNPN and CDR2 SVGIG (reference sequence). CDR3 length equals 11 residues. V lost 7 bases to trimming and J lost 1 base, with 5 bases between them. The CDR3 region is CALGSNQPQHF. DNA of the CDR3: TGTGCCTTGGGGAGCAATCAGCCCCAGCATTTT. The full variable domain, completed using reference TRBV30 and TRBJ1-5, is SQTIHQWPATLVQPVGSPLSLECTVEGTSNPNLYWYRQAAGRGLQLLFYSVGIGQISSEVPQNLSASRPQDRQFILSSKKLLLSDSGFYLCALGSNQPQHFGDGTRLSIL.

The chain combines TRBV16 with TRBJ2-7; perhaps TRBD1 as D (5 bases). The CDR3 covers 12 residues. Germline CDR1 is KGHSY and CDR2 is FQNENV. V lost 4 bases and J lost 4, with 8 bases in between. The CDR3 loop is CASSLPGYEQYF. The CDR3 bases are TGTGCCAGCAGCCTCCCAGGGTACGAGCAGTACTTC. Complete variable domain (other parts from reference TRBV16 and TRBJ2-7): GEEVAQTPKHLVRGEGQKAKLYCAPIKGHSYVFWYQQVLKNEFKFLISFQNENVFDETGMPKERFSAKCLPNSPCSLEIQATKLEDSAVYFCASSLPGYEQYFGPGTRLTVT.

The genes are TRBV5-1 and TRBJ1-1, with D hard to call. The CDR3 loop spans 14 amino acids. V lost 6 bases to trimming and J lost 1 base, with 13 bases between them. Germline values: CDR1 SGHRS, CDR2 YFSETQ. CDR3 DNA sequence: TGCGCCAGCAAGGGCGCGGGCTGGAACACTGAAGCTTTCTTT. Its protein is CASKGAGWNTEAFF.

V is TRBV7-3 and J is TRBJ2-1; D uncertain. Germline assignment: CDR1 SGHTA and CDR2 FQGTGA. The CDR3 runs to 13 residues. With 8 bases removed from V and 6 bases from J, the gap between germline ends came to 14 bases. The CDR3 sequence: CASGYRQGNEQFF. CDR3 nucleotides: TGTGCCAGCGGCTATCGCCAAGGCAATGAGCAGTTCTTC.

This clone was seen just once. The V call is TRBV11-2, the J call TRBJ2-5, with TRBD1 matching over 10 bases. The CDR3 runs to 16 residues. Trimming took 5 bases from V and 4 from J; bases not matched to a gene: 10. The germline CDR1 and CDR2 sequences are SGHAT and FQNNGV. The CDR3 DNA follows: TGTGCCAGCAGCCCGCGACAGGGGGCAAGTTTAGAGACCCAGTACTTC. Translated: CASSPRQGASLETQYF.

The chain employs TRBV6-6 and TRBJ2-7; the match to TRBD1 covers 9 bases. With 4 bases clipped from V and 5 bases from J, the junction kept 6 bases outside the gene matches. Germline-derived CDR1 and CDR2 are MNHNY and SVGAGI (reference sequence). This CDR3 contains 14 residues. In DNA form, the CDR3 reads TGTGCCAGCAGTTGGGGGACAGGGCGGGACGAGCAGTACTTC. It translates to CASSWGTGRDEQYF.

This chain uses TRBV10-3 with TRBJ2-2, with D perhaps TRBD2 (6 bases). V was pared by 11 bases and J by 5 bases, with 18 bases between. The CDR3 contains 14 residues. Looked up from germline, CDR1 is ENHRY and CDR2 is SYGVKD. The CDR3 region has the DNA TGTGCCTCCGGAGGGGCAGAACTAACCGGGGAGCTGTTTTTT. The encoded protein is CASGGAELTGELFF.

The rearrangement joins TRBV6-6 to TRBJ1-3, with unresolved D. The CDR3 is made up of 14 amino acids. CDR1 and CDR2 (germline): MNHNY, SVGAGI (reference sequence). The germline V and J ends were trimmed by 7 bases and 0 bases, with 10 bases remaining between them. The CDR3 DNA is TGTGCCAGCATTAATCTGAGCTCTGGAAACACCATATATTTT. Amino acids: CASINLSSGNTIYF.

This clone was found once. CDR3 nucleotides: TGTGCCAGCAGCTTCGGGGGTCTTTCGGGAACTGAAGCTTTCTTT. Amino acids: CASSFGGLSGTEAFF. This chain joins TRBV5-6 and TRBJ1-1; D may be TRBD1 (5 bases). Per germline, CDR1 SGHDT and CDR2 YYEEEE. V gave up 2 bases and J gave up 5 bases, with 16 bases separating them. The CDR3 loop spans 15 amino acids.

This chain links TRBV6-1 with TRBJ1-5; D is undetermined. This CDR3 comprises 13 residues. V was clipped by 2 bases and J by 4 bases, with 6 bases between them. Germline V CDR1 and CDR2: MNHNS, SASEGT. CDR3 sequence: CASSETENQPQHF. The CDR3 DNA reads as TGTGCCAGCAGTGAAACAGAGAATCAGCCCCAGCATTTT.

This clone was picked up a small number of times. V usage is TRBV18 and J usage is TRBJ2-5; D might be TRBD1 or TRBD2, each matching 5 bases. Germline V gene lookup returns CDR1 KGHSH and CDR2 LQKENI. The CDR3 is 14 amino acids. Trimming pared 3 bases from V and 1 base from J, leaving 9 bases between. CDR3 nucleotide sequence: TGTGCCAGCTCACCGGGACCATCCCAAGAGACCCAGTACTTC. It is translated as CASSPGPSQETQYF.

V gene TRBV11-2 combines with J gene TRBJ1-2; D is unclear. Looked up from germline, CDR1 is SGHAT and CDR2 is FQNNGV. V shed 0 bases and J shed 6 bases, with 11 bases lying between them. The CDR3 is 14 amino acids. The CDR3 region has the DNA TGTGCCAGCAGCTTAGACAGGAGCGTGGATGGCTACACCTTC. Amino acids: CASSLDRSVDGYTF.

This clone was recorded once. The chain is built from TRBV10-3 and TRBJ2-1, with 8 bases lining up with TRBD2. V lost 5 bases, J lost 7 bases, and 16 bases stayed unmatched. Germline V gives CDR1 ENHRY, CDR2 SYGVKD. This CDR3 contains 17 residues. The CDR3: CAISRTPPGSGANEQFF. The CDR3, as DNA: TGTGCCATCAGTAGAACCCCCCCGGGTAGCGGGGCTAATGAGCAGTTCTTC.

The chain's CDR3 is CASSASEDTQYF. CDR3 sequence (DNA): TGTGCCAGCAGCGCCTCGGAAGATACGCAGTATTTT. The V call is TRBV7-2, the J call TRBJ2-3; D gene unclear. The CDR3 covers 12 residues. Per germline, CDR1 SGHTA and CDR2 FQGNSA. V dropped 5 bases and J dropped 5 bases, with 8 bases sitting between them.

The rearrangement links TRBV30 to TRBJ2-7, with D perhaps matching TRBD1 (6 bases). There are 12 residues in the CDR3. Per germline, CDR1 GTSNPN and CDR2 SVGIG (reference sequence). The germline V and J ends were trimmed by 4 bases and 3 bases, with 10 bases remaining between them. The chain's CDR3 is CAWMGQHYEQYF. CDR3 nucleotide sequence: TGTGCCTGGATGGGACAACACTACGAGCAGTACTTC.

A word on this clone: An end of the junction differs from the germline gene, which may be a read error. The chain carries TRBV7-6 and TRBJ1-3, with D possibly TRBD1 on 5 matching bases. CDR3 length equals 15 residues. Germline assignment: CDR1 SGHVS and CDR2 FNYEAQ. In DNA form, the CDR3 reads TGTGCCAGCACCTTAGGGGTGAACTCTGGAAACACCATATATTTT. It is translated as CASTLGVNSGNTIYF.

This chain uses TRBV6-5 with TRBJ1-5; D remains unclear. This CDR3 contains 16 residues. The V end lost 0 bases, the J end lost 9 bases, and 18 bases lay between the germline ends. CDR1 MNHEY and CDR2 SVGAGI come from the germline V gene. The CDR3 sequence is CASSYSSSDGSRPQHF. The CDR3 region has the DNA TGTGCCAGCAGTTACTCGAGCTCGGACGGTTCTCGGCCCCAGCATTTT.

The V gene is TRBV7-8, the J gene TRBJ2-3; 8 bases are a match to TRBD2. The CDR3 runs to 16 residues. V lost 4 bases to trimming and J lost 6 bases; unmatched junction nucleotides: 12. In germline, CDR1 is SGHVS, CDR2 FQNEAQ. As DNA, the CDR3 is TGTGCCAGCAGCTCGCCGACTAGCGAGACCTGGGATACGCAGTATTTT. It codes for CASSSPTSETWDTQYF.